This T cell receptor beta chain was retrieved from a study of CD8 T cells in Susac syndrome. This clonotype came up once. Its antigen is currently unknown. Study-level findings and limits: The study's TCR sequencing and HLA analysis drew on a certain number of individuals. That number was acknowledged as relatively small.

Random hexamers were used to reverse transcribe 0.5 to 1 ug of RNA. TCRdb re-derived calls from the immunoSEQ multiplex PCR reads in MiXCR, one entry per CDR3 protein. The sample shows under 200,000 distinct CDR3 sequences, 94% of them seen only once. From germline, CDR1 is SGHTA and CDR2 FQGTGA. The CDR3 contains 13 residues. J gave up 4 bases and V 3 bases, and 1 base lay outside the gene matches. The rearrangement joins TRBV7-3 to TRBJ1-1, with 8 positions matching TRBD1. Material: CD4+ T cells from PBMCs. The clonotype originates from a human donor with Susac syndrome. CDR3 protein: CASSLDRATEAFF. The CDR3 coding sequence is TGTGCCAGCAGCTTGGACAGGGCCACTGAAGCTTTCTTT.